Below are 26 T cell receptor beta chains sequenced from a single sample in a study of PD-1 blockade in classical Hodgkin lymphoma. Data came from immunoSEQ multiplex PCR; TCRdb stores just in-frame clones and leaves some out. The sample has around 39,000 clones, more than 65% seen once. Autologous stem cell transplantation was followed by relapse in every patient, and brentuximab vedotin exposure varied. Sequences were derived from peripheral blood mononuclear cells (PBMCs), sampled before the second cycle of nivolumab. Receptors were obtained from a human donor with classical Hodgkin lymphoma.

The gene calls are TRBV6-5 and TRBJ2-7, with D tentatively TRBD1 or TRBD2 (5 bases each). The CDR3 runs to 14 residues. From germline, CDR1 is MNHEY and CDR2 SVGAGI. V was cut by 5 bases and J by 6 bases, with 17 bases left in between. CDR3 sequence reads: CASSSRARGGEQYF. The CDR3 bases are TGTGCCAGCAGTAGCCGCGCGAGGGGCGGCGAGCAGTACTTC.

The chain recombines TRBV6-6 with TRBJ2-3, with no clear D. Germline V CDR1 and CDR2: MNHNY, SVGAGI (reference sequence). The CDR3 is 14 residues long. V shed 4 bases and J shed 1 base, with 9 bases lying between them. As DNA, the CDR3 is TGTGCCAGCAGTTGGGTTCGGGGCACAGATACGCAGTATTTT. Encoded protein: CASSWVRGTDTQYF.

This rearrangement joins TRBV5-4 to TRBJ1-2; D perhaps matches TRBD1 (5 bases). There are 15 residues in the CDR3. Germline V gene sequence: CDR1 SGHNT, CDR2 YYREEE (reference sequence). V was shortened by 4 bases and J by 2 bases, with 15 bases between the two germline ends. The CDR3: CASSQPGLTNYGYTF. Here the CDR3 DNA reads TGTGCCAGCAGCCAACCGGGACTAACCAACTATGGCTACACCTTC.

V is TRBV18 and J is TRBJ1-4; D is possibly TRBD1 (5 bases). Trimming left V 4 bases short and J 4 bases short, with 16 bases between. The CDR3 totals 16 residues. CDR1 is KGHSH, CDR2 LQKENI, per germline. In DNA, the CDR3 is TGTGCCAGCTCACGCTCGATTGGGGCACTTAATGAAAAACTGTTTTTT. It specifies CASSRSIGALNEKLFF.

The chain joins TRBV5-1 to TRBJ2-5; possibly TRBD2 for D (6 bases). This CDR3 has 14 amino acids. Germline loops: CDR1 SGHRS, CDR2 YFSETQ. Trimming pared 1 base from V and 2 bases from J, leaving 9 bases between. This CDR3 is CASSLNAGQETQYF. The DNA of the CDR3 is TGCGCCAGCAGCTTGAATGCGGGGCAAGAGACCCAGTACTTC.

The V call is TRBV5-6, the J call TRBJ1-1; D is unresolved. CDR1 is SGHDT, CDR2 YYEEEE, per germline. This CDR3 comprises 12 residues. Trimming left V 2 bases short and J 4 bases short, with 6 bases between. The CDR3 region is CASSFPGTEAFF. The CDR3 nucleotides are TGTGCCAGCAGCTTCCCGGGCACTGAAGCTTTCTTT.

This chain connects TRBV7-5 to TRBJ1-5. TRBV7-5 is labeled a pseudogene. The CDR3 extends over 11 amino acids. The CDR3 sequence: CARNGCQPQHF. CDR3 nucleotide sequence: TGTGCCAGAAACGGGTGTCAGCCCCAGCATTTT.

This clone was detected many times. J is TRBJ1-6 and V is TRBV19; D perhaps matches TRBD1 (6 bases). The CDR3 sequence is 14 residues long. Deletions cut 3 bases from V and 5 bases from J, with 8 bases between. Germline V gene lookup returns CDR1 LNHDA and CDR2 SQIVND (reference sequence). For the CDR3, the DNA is TGTGCCAGTAGTATTAGGGGGGATAATTCACCCCTCCACTTT. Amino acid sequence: CASSIRGDNSPLHF.

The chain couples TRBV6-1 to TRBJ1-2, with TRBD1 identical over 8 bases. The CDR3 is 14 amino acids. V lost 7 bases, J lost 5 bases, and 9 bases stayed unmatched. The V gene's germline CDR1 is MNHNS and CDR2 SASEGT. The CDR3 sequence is CASNRQGNRYGYTF. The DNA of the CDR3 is TGTGCCAGCAATCGACAGGGGAATAGGTATGGCTACACCTTC.

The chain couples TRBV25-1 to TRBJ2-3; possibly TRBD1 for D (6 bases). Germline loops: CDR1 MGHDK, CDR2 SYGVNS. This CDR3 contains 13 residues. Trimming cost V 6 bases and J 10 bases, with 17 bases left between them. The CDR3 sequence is CASSDQGREAQYF. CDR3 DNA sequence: TGTGCCAGCAGCGACCAGGGGAGAGAGGCGCAGTATTTT.

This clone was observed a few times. The CDR3 coding sequence is TGTGCCAGCAGCTTAGTACAGGGGGCAAACGGGGAGCTGTTTTTT. This codes for CASSLVQGANGELFF. This chain connects TRBV7-2 to TRBJ2-2; 9 bases are shared with TRBD1. This CDR3 spans 15 amino acids. Germline V gene lookup returns CDR1 SGHTA and CDR2 FQGNSA. J gave up 7 bases and V 1 base, and 4 bases lay outside the gene matches.

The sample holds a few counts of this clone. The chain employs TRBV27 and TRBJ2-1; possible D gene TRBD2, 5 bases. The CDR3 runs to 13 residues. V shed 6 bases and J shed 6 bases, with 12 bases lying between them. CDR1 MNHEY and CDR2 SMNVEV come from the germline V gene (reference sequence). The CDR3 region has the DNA TGTGCCAGCAGCCTAATGGGAGTCAATGAGCAGTTCTTC. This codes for CASSLMGVNEQFF.

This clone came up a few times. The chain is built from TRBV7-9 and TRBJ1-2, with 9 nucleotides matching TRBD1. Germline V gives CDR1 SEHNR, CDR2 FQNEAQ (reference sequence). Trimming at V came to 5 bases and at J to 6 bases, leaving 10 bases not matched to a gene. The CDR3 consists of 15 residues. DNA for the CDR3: TGTGCCAGCAGCCTGCCCGGGACAGGGTCGGATGGCTACACCTTC. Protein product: CASSLPGTGSDGYTF.

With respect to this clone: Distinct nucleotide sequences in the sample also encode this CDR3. CDR3 sequence: CASSYRQEAFF. CDR3 coding DNA: TGTGCCAGCAGTTACCGACAGGAAGCTTTCTTT. The genes are TRBV6-5 and TRBJ1-1, with D perhaps TRBD1 (5 bases). CDR1 MNHEY and CDR2 SVGAGI come from the germline V gene. V lost 2 bases and J lost 8, with 6 bases in between. The length of the CDR3 is 11 residues.

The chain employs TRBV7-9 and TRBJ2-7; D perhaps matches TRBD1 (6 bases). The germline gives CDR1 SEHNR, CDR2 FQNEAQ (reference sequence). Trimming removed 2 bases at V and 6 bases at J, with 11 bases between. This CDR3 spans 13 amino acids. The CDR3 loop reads CASSLLGAGEQYF. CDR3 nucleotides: TGTGCCAGCAGCTTACTGGGGGCGGGCGAGCAGTACTTC. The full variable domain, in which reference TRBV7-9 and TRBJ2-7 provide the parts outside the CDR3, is DTGVSQNPRHKITKRGQNVTFRCDPISEHNRLYWYRQTLGQGPEFLTYFQNEAQLEKSRLLSDRFSAERPKGSFSTLEIQRTEQGDSAMYLCASSLLGAGEQYFGPGTRLTVT.

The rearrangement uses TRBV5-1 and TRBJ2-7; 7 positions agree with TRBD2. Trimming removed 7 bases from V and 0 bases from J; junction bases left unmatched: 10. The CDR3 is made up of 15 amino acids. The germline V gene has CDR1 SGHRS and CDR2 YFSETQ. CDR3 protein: CASREGGGFSYEQYF. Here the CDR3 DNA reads TGCGCCAGCCGCGAAGGCGGGGGATTCTCCTACGAGCAGTACTTC.

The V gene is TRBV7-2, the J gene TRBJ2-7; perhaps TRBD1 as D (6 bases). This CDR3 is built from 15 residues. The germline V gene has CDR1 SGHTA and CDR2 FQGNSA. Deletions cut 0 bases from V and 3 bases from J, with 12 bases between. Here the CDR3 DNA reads TGTGCCAGCAGCTTAGCGCGCAGGGGATTCTACGAGCAGTACTTC. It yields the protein CASSLARRGFYEQYF.

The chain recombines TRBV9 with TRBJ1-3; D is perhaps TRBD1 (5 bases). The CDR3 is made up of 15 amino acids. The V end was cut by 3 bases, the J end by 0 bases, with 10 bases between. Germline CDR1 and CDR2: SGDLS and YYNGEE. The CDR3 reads CASSGWDPSGNTIYF. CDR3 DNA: TGTGCCAGCAGCGGATGGGACCCCTCTGGAAACACCATATATTTT.

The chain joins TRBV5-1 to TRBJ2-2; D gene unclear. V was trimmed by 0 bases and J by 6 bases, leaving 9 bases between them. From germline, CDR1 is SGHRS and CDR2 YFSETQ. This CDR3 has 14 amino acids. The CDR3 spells CASSLGVEAGELFF. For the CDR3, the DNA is TGCGCCAGCAGCTTGGGGGTAGAAGCCGGGGAGCTGTTTTTT.

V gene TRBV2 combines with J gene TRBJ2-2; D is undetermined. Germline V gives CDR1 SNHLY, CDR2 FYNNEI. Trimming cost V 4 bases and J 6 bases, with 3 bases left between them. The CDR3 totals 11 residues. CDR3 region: CASSVSGELFF. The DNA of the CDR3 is TGTGCCAGCAGTGTCTCCGGGGAGCTGTTTTTT.

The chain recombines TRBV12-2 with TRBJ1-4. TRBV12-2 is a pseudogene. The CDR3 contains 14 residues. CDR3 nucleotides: TGTGCAAGTCGCTTGGTGAAGGGAGATGAAAAACTGTTTTTT. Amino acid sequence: CASRLVKGDEKLFF.

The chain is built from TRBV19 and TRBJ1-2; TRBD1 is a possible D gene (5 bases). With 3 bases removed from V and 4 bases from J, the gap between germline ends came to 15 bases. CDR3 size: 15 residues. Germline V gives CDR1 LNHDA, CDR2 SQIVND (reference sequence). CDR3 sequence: CASSIGTRAAYGYTF. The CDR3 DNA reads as TGTGCCAGTAGTATTGGGACCCGAGCGGCCTATGGCTACACCTTC.

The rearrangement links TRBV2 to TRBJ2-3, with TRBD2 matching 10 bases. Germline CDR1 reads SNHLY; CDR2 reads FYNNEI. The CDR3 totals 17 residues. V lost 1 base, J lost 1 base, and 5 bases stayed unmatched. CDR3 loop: CASSEVLAGGGTDTQYF. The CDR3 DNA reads TGTGCCAGCAGTGAAGTTTTAGCGGGGGGAGGCACAGATACGCAGTATTTT. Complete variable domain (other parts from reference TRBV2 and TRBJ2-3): EPEVTQTPSHQVTQMGQEVILRCVPISNHLYFYWYRQILGQKVEFLVSFYNNEISEKSEIFDDQFSVERPDGSNFTLKIRSTKLEDSAMYFCASSEVLAGGGTDTQYFGPGTRLTVL.

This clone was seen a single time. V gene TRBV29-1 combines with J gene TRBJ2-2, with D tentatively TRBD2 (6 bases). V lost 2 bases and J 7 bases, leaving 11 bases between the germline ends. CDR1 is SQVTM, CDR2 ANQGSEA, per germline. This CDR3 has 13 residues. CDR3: CSVELDGGGELFF. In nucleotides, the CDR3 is TGCAGCGTTGAACTCGACGGGGGCGGGGAGCTGTTTTTT.

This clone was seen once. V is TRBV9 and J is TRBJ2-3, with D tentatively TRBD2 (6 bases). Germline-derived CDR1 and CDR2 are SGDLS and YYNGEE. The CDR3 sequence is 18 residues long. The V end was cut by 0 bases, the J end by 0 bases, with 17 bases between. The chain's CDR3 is CASSVDPPRGDSTDTQYF. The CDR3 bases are TGTGCCAGCAGCGTAGACCCACCCCGCGGGGATAGCACAGATACGCAGTATTTT.

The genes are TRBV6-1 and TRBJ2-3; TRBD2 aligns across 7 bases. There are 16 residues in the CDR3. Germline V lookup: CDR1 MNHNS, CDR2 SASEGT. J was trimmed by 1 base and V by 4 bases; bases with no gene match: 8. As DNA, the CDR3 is TGTGCCAGCAGTGGTTGGAAGGGGAGGGGCACAGATACGCAGTATTTT. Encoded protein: CASSGWKGRGTDTQYF.